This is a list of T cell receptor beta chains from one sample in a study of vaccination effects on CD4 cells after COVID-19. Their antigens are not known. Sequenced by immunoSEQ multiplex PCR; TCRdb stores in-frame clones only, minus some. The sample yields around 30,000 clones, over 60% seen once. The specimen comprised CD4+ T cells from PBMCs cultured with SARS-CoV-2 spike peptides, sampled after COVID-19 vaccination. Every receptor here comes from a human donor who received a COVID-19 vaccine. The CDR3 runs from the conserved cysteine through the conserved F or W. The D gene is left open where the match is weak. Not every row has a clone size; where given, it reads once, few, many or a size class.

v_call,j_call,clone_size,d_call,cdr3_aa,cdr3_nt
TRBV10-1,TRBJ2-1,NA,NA,CASSDGTEKDNEQFF,TGCGCCAGCAGTGATGGGACGGAAAAAGACAATGAGCAGTTCTTC
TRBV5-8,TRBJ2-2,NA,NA,CASSLKGGATNTGELFF,TGTGCCAGCAGCCTCAAAGGGGGGGCTACGAACACCGGGGAGCTGTTTTTT
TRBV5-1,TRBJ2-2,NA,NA,CASSLGGEGTGELFF,TGCGCCAGCAGCTTGGGAGGGGAAGGGACCGGGGAGCTGTTTTTT
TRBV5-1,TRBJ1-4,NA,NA,CASSPSGGGEKLFF,TGCGCCAGCAGCCCCTCTGGGGGTGGGGAAAAACTGTTTTTT
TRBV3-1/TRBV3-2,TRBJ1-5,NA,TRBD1,CASSLTGVSNQPQHF,TGTGCCAGCAGCCTGACAGGGGTTAGCAATCAGCCCCAGCATTTT
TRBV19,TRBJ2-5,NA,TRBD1,CASRGQGVYQETQYF,TGTGCCAGTAGGGGACAGGGTGTTTACCAAGAGACCCAGTACTTC
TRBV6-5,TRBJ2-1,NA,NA,CASSYWGGNEQFF,TGTGCCAGCAGTTACTGGGGCGGCAATGAGCAGTTCTTC
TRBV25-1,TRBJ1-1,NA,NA,CASSDGGAQNTEAFF,TGTGCCAGCAGTGACGGGGGGGCTCAGAACACTGAAGCTTTCTTT
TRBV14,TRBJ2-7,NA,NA,CASSQALIILEAGGYEQYF,TGTGCCAGCAGCCAAGCATTAATTATACTTGAGGCAGGCGGCTACGAGCAGTACTTC
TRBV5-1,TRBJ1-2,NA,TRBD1,CASSLTTGENYGYTF,TGCGCCAGCAGCTTGACCACAGGGGAGAACTATGGCTACACCTTC
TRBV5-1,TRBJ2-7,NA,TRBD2,CASSLGWGDYYEQYF,TGCGCCAGCAGCTTGGGATGGGGGGACTACTACGAGCAGTACTTC
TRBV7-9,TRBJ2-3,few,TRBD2,CASSSNDREGTDTQYF,TGTGCCAGCAGCTCAAACGACCGGGAGGGGACAGATACGCAGTATTTT
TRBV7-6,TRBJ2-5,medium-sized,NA,CASSLAHGPRETQYF,TGTGCCAGCAGCTTAGCTCATGGCCCCAGGGAGACCCAGTACTTC
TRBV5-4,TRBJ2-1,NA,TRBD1,CASIPGTGTDGEQFF,TGTGCCAGCATCCCTGGGACAGGGACGGACGGTGAGCAGTTCTTC
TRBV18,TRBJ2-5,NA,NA,CASSPPGWLRPVGETQYF,TGTGCCAGCTCACCACCGGGTTGGTTGAGGCCTGTGGGGGAGACCCAGTACTTC